This entry lists 20 T cell receptor beta chains sequenced from one sample in a study of blood T cells in healthy people across ages. Combining a sample-barcoded 5' primer with a J-beta primer mix, a second PCR ran for roughly 6 to 11 cycles. In TCRdb, the 5' RACE reads were re-called with MiXCR into one record per CDR3 protein. The sample carries about 1.4 million distinct CDR3 sequences, 45% to 70% recorded once. Sequencing was performed on blood. Receptors were obtained from a man younger than 35 in good health.

This clonotype was seen just once. The V and J genes are TRBV13 and TRBJ2-1, with D uncertain. Germline CDR1 and CDR2: PRHDT and FYEKMQ (reference sequence). This CDR3 comprises 12 residues. V lost 10 bases to trimming and J lost 3 bases, with 10 bases between them. The CDR3 region has the DNA TGTGCCACCCGGTACAGCTACAATGAGCAGTTCTTC. Translated: CATRYSYNEQFF.

Comment on this clonotype: This may come from a read error, since a much larger clone is one base off. The rearrangement joins TRBV27 to TRBJ2-3; D might be TRBD1 (6 bases). The ends were cut back, 4 bases at V and 1 base at J, with 12 bases in the middle. The germline gives CDR1 MNHEY, CDR2 SMNVEV (reference sequence). The CDR3 contains 15 residues. The CDR3 protein is CASSSGTWGTDTQYF. The DNA of the CDR3 is TGTGCCAGCAGTTCCGGGACATGGGGCACAGATACGCAGTATTTT.

CDR3 residues: CASSPFREETQYF. The CDR3 coding sequence is TGTGCCAGCAGTCCCTTCAGGGAAGAGACCCAGTACTTC. V usage is TRBV27 and J usage is TRBJ2-5, with D possibly being TRBD1 (5 bases). CDR1 is MNHEY, CDR2 SMNVEV, per germline (reference sequence). The V and J ends lost 5 bases and 3 bases respectively, with 10 bases between them. There are 13 residues in the CDR3.

The chain joins TRBV15 to TRBJ2-1, with D hard to call. The CDR3 sequence is 17 residues long. The germline V gene encodes CDR1 LNHNV and CDR2 YYDKDF (reference sequence). Deletions cut 0 bases from V and 5 bases from J, with 17 bases between. The CDR3 is CATSREIFGSLHNEQFF. CDR3 in DNA: TGTGCCACCAGCAGAGAAATCTTTGGTTCTCTACACAATGAGCAGTTCTTC.

The chain is built from TRBV28 and TRBJ1-2, with D possibly matching TRBD1 (5 bases). The CDR3 loop spans 13 amino acids. Germline V lookup: CDR1 MDHEN, CDR2 SYDVKM. V gave up 5 bases and J gave up 2 bases, with 9 bases separating them. The chain's CDR3 is CASSGRGNYGYTF. The CDR3 DNA sequence: TGTGCCAGCAGTGGGAGGGGAAACTATGGCTACACCTTC.

The chain employs TRBV6-6 and TRBJ2-7; D possibly corresponds to TRBD1 (6 bases). Trimming removed 0 bases from V and 3 bases from J, with 9 bases in between. CDR1 is MNHNY and CDR2 is SVGAGI in the germline V gene (reference sequence). The CDR3 extends over 14 amino acids. The CDR3 loop is CASSYSPGDYEQYF. The CDR3 nucleotides read TGTGCCAGCAGTTACTCCCCAGGGGACTACGAGCAGTACTTC.

The sample holds many counts of this clonotype. This chain connects TRBV29-1 to TRBJ2-7; the match to TRBD2 covers 7 bases. Germline-derived CDR1 and CDR2 are SQVTM and ANQGSEA. V lost 4 bases and J lost 0; bases outside the gene matches: 3. The CDR3 consists of 13 residues. The CDR3 region has the DNA TGCAGCGTTGGGGCTAGCGGCTCCTACGAGCAGTACTTC. Translating gives CSVGASGSYEQYF.

This chain connects TRBV4-2 to TRBJ2-7, with TRBD1 as a possible D gene (5 bases). The germline gives CDR1 LGHNA, CDR2 YNFKEQ. Trimming pared 3 bases from V and 1 base from J, leaving 16 bases between. This CDR3 spans 16 amino acids. Here the CDR3 reads CASSHFLTDRSYEQYF. CDR3 coding DNA: TGTGCCAGCAGCCACTTCCTGACAGACAGATCCTACGAGCAGTACTTC.

This clonotype was seen only a few times. V and J are TRBV6-6 and TRBJ2-1; 13 bases match TRBD2. V trimming: 4 bases; J trimming: 10 bases; junction bases outside the gene matches: 7. CDR3 length equals 15 residues. Germline V CDR1 and CDR2: MNHNY, SVGAGI (reference sequence). The CDR3 loop is CASSSTSGGVSEQFF. The CDR3 DNA follows: TGTGCCAGCAGTTCCACTAGCGGGGGGGTTTCCGAGCAGTTCTTC.

The gene calls are TRBV20-1 and TRBJ1-5; the match to TRBD1 covers 8 bases. Germline V CDR1 and CDR2: DFQATT, SNEGSKA (reference sequence). The V and J ends lost 1 base and 0 bases, in that order; junction bases with no gene match: 17. This CDR3 is 20 amino acids long. CDR3 region: CSARAVDRDTSIYSNQPQHF. CDR3 sequence (DNA): TGCAGTGCTAGAGCCGTGGACAGGGACACTAGTATTTATAGCAATCAGCCCCAGCATTTT.

The chain has TRBV5-1 and TRBJ2-5, with 7 nucleotides matching TRBD1. The end of the DNA aligns better with TRBJ2-7, so the J call may be wrong. The CDR3 spans 15 residues. Germline assignment: CDR1 SGHRS and CDR2 YFSETQ. The CDR3 DNA reads TGCGCCAGCAGCTTGGTGGGGGACAGCGATTACGAGCAGTACTTC. Encoded protein: CASSLVGDSDYEQYF.

This clonotype was detected only a few times. The chain is built from TRBV20-1 and TRBJ1-1; 9 bases agree with TRBD1. Looked up from germline, CDR1 is DFQATT and CDR2 is SNEGSKA (reference sequence). J lost 8 bases, V lost 2 bases, and 6 bases had no gene match. This CDR3 region has 13 residues. The CDR3 DNA reads as TGCAGTGCTAGACAGGACAGGGGTCCAGAAGCTTTCTTT. Protein: CSARQDRGPEAFF.

A few counts support this clonotype. The rearrangement links TRBV29-1 to TRBJ2-7; D is unresolved. The CDR3 loop spans 18 amino acids. Germline V gene sequence: CDR1 SQVTM, CDR2 ANQGSEA. Trimming removed 4 bases from V and 2 bases from J, with 27 bases in between. CDR3 in amino acids: CSVVMMDPLGNPAYEQYF. CDR3 bases: TGCAGCGTTGTAATGATGGACCCCCTGGGGAACCCAGCCTACGAGCAGTACTTC.

The V gene is TRBV11-2, the J gene TRBJ1-5; TRBD1 matches 8 bases. With 3 bases clipped from V and 3 bases from J, the junction kept 4 bases outside the gene matches. In germline, CDR1 is SGHAT, CDR2 FQNNGV. The CDR3 loop spans 15 amino acids. The CDR3 DNA reads TGTGCCAGCAGCTTCGGACAGGGCAACAATCAGCCCCAGCATTTT. Translated: CASSFGQGNNQPQHF. Based on the CDR3 plus reference TRBV11-2 and TRBJ1-5, the full variable domain is EAGVAQSPRYKIIEKRQSVAFWCNPISGHATLYWYQQILGQGPKLLIQFQNNGVVDDSQLPKDRFSAERLKGVDSTLKIQPAKLEDSAVYLCASSFGQGNNQPQHFGDGTRLSIL.

The chain combines TRBV29-1 with TRBJ2-7; 7 nucleotides match TRBD2. CDR3 length: 14 residues. The V gene end was trimmed by 1 base and the J gene end by 3 bases; junction bases not matched to a gene: 6. Germline values: CDR1 SQVTM, CDR2 ANQGSEA. CDR3 bases: TGCAGCGTTGAAGGGTGGAGCGGGATCTACGAGCAGTACTTC. Amino acid sequence: CSVEGWSGIYEQYF.

The V and J genes are TRBV20-1 and TRBJ2-7; 7 bases are a match to TRBD2. Per germline, CDR1 DFQATT and CDR2 SNEGSKA (reference sequence). The CDR3 spans 16 residues. V gave up 0 bases and J gave up 2 bases; unmatched junction bases: 10. In nucleotides, the CDR3 is TGCAGTGCTAGAGAGGCCCGGGGCGGGAGCACCTACGAGCAGTACTTC. It is translated as CSAREARGGSTYEQYF.

The J gene is TRBJ2-1, the V gene TRBV7-6, with TRBD1 as a possible D gene (5 bases). The CDR3 totals 13 residues. V lost 1 base, J lost 15 bases, and 16 bases lay in between. Germline CDR1 SGHVS, CDR2 FNYEAQ. CDR3 in amino acids: CASSLGGKNPSFF. CDR3 DNA: TGTGCCAGCAGCTTAGGGGGCAAAAACCCGTCGTTCTTC.

V usage is TRBV6-2 or TRBV6-3 and J usage is TRBJ2-3; perhaps D is TRBD1 or TRBD2 (5 bases each). There are 16 residues in the CDR3. The germline CDR1 and CDR2 sequences are MNHEY and SVGEGT. V lost 6 bases to trimming and J lost 4 bases, with 20 bases between them. The CDR3 protein is CASSPLRGREADTQYF. DNA of the CDR3: TGTGCCAGCAGCCCCCTCCGGGGCAGGGAAGCAGATACGCAGTATTTT.

This clonotype has a handful of counts. V is TRBV5-1 and J is TRBJ2-7; D uncertain. This CDR3 has 16 amino acids. Germline assignment: CDR1 SGHRS and CDR2 YFSETQ. V lost 4 bases and J 4 bases, leaving 21 bases between the germline ends. CDR3 nucleotides: TGCGCCAGCAGCGAAACTCCGGGCCGCGGCTCATACGAGCAGTACTTC. The encoded protein is CASSETPGRGSYEQYF.

The genes are TRBV5-1 and TRBJ1-1; D is perhaps TRBD1 (5 bases). Germline CDR1 reads SGHRS; CDR2 reads YFSETQ. The CDR3 runs 15 residues. V was cut by 4 bases and J by 3 bases, with 16 bases left in between. DNA of the CDR3: TGCGCCAGCAGCCCTCGCGGGGGGGAGGACACTGAAGCTTTCTTT. It specifies CASSPRGGEDTEAFF.